What follows is one T cell receptor beta chain and its context. The data are from a study of control samples from healthy donors and cancer patients. This CDR3 contains 13 residues. Deletions cut 2 bases from V and 4 bases from J, with 7 bases between. CDR1 is SEHNR, CDR2 FQNEAQ, per germline (reference sequence). The repertoire was sequenced with immunoSEQ multiplex PCR; TCRdb's copy has only in-frame clones and lacks some. Of about 79,000 clones listed, 80% to 95% are singletons. The V gene is TRBV7-9, the J gene TRBJ2-3, with D unclear. The sample comprised PBMCs. The clonotype comes from a woman in her forties with lung cancer. CDR3 DNA sequence: TGTGCCAGCAGCTTATACGGCGCAGATACGCAGTATTTT. Amino acid sequence: CASSLYGADTQYF.